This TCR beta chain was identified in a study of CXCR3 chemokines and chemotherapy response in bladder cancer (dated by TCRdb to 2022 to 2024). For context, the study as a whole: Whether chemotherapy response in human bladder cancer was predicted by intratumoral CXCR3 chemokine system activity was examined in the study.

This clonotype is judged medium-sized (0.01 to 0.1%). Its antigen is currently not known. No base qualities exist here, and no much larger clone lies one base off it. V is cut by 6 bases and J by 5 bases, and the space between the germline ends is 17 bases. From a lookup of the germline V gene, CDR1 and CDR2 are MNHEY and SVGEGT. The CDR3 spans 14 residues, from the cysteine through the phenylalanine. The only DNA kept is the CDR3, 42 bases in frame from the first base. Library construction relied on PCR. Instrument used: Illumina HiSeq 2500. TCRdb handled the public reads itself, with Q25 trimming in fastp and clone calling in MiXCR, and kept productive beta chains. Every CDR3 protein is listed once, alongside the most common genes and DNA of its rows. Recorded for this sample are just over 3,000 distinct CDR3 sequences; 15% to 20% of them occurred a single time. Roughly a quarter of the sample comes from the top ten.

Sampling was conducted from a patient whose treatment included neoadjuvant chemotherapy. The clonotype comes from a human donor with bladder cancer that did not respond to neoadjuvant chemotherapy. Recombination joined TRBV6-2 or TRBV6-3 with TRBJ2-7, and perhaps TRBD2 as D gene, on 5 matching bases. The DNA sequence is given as TGTGCCAGCAGGAGGCCGGAGGTTGTGCACGAGCAGTACTTC. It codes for CASRRPEVVHEQYF.